Presented here are 14 T cell receptor beta chains from one specimen sequenced in a study of T cells after yellow fever vaccination. TCRdb reprocessed the 5' RACE reads via MiXCR and lists one record per CDR3 protein. The data hold 310,000 or so distinct CDR3 sequences, with 6.8% observed a single time. The material sequenced was PBMCs, taken 45 days after the first yellow fever vaccination. The origin of the receptors is a man aged 18 to 29 who received the YFV17D yellow fever vaccine.

The V call is TRBV7-3, the J call TRBJ2-2; unclear D gene. This CDR3 contains 12 residues. Per germline, CDR1 SGHTA and CDR2 FQGTGA. Trimming took 6 bases from V and 6 from J, leaving 8 bases between them. CDR3: CASSPVSGELFF. The CDR3 nucleotides are TGTGCCAGCAGTCCAGTTTCCGGGGAGCTGTTTTTT.

The chain has TRBV11-2 and TRBJ1-4; D possibly corresponds to TRBD1 (5 bases). Germline lookup yields CDR1 SGHAT and CDR2 FQNNGV. Trimming took 3 bases from V and 8 from J, leaving 10 bases between them. This CDR3 region has 13 residues. DNA for the CDR3: TGTGCCAGCAGCTTGGGGGGTGGGGAAAAACTGTTTTTT. This codes for CASSLGGGEKLFF.

A few counts support this clonotype. The rearrangement links TRBV20-1 to TRBJ1-5; 7 positions match TRBD1. The CDR3 covers 12 residues. After removal of 6 bases from V and 6 bases from J, the junction contained 5 bases not matched to a gene. CDR1 and CDR2 (germline): DFQATT, SNEGSKA (reference sequence). Here the CDR3 reads CSALTGSQPQHF. The CDR3 DNA reads TGCAGTGCCCTGACAGGGAGTCAGCCCCAGCATTTT.

The chain combines TRBV5-1 with TRBJ2-3; D gene uncertain. Trimming took 0 bases from V and 4 from J, leaving 6 bases between them. The CDR3 is made up of 13 amino acids. Germline values: CDR1 SGHRS, CDR2 YFSETQ. This CDR3 reads CASSLGESDTQYF. The CDR3, as DNA: TGCGCCAGCAGCTTGGGAGAGTCAGATACGCAGTATTTT.

This clonotype was counted a few times. The DNA for the CDR3 is TGTGCCAGCACCCCGGGGCGGGGCAATGGCTACACCTTC. Protein: CASTPGRGNGYTF. The chain uses TRBV7-2 and TRBJ1-2; possibly TRBD1 for D (5 bases). The CDR3 is 13 amino acids. Trimming took 7 bases from V and 6 from J, leaving 15 bases between them. Germline V lookup: CDR1 SGHTA, CDR2 FQGNSA. The whole variable domain, filled in from reference TRBV7-2 and TRBJ1-2, reads GAGVSQSPSNKVTEKGKDVELRCDPISGHTALYWYRQSLGQGLEFLIYFQGNSAPDKSGLPSDRFSAERTGGSVSTLTIQRTQQEDSAVYLCASTPGRGNGYTFGSGTRLTVV.

This rearrangement joins TRBV6-5 to TRBJ1-4; a possible D gene is TRBD1 (6 bases). CDR1 and CDR2 (germline): MNHEY, SVGAGI. CDR3 length: 14 residues. Trimming shortened V by 5 bases and J by 8 bases, and 15 bases separated the two germline ends. The CDR3 bases are TGTGCCAGCAGTCTCGAGGGGGGAGGCGAAAAACTGTTTTTT. This gives the protein CASSLEGGGEKLFF.

V gene TRBV12-3 or TRBV12-4 combines with J gene TRBJ2-6; D gene unclear. The CDR3 runs to 15 residues. V lost 7 bases, J lost 1 base, and 11 bases lay in between. The CDR3 loop is CASTFAWSGANVLTF. The CDR3 DNA reads as TGTGCCAGCACCTTCGCGTGGTCTGGGGCCAACGTCCTGACTTTC.

This sequence joins TRBV11-2 and TRBJ2-7; D is unresolved. V was trimmed by 2 bases and J by 0 bases, leaving 14 bases between them. Germline V gene sequence: CDR1 SGHAT, CDR2 FQNNGV. The CDR3 loop spans 16 amino acids. The CDR3 is CASSLFPGLSSYEQYF. CDR3 in DNA: TGTGCCAGCAGCTTATTTCCAGGCCTCAGCTCCTACGAGCAGTACTTC.

This clonotype was seen repeatedly, ten times or more. The CDR3 loop is CASSGGRARADQPQHF. DNA for the CDR3: TGCGCCAGCAGTGGGGGGCGCGCGCGCGCGGATCAGCCCCAGCATTTT. The V and J genes are TRBV10-1 and TRBJ1-5; TRBD1 is a possible D gene (6 bases). This CDR3 is 16 amino acids long. V gave up 4 bases and J gave up 5 bases, with 18 bases separating them. The germline V gene encodes CDR1 WNHNN and CDR2 SYGVQD (reference sequence).

This chain connects TRBV18 to TRBJ2-5; the match to TRBD1 covers 10 bases. V was clipped by 1 base and J by 2 bases; unmatched bases: 1. Germline loops: CDR1 KGHSH, CDR2 LQKENI. The CDR3 consists of 15 residues. The CDR3 region has the DNA TGTGCCAGCTCACCACGGGACAGGGGACAAGAGACCCAGTACTTC. Residues: CASSPRDRGQETQYF.

This clonotype was counted a few times. The chain couples TRBV6-2 or TRBV6-3 to TRBJ1-1; D uncertain. V gave up 2 bases and J gave up 8 bases, with 21 bases separating them. Germline CDR1 reads MNHEY; CDR2 reads SVGEGT. The CDR3 extends over 16 amino acids. In DNA form, the CDR3 reads TGTGCCAGCAGTTACGACGGGTACCCCCACTCGGCAGAAGCTTTCTTT. The encoded protein is CASSYDGYPHSAEAFF.

This rearrangement joins TRBV5-1 to TRBJ2-7; 11 bases match TRBD2. This CDR3 contains 15 residues. J lost 7 bases, V lost 1 base, and 7 bases had no gene match. Germline CDR1 reads SGHRS; CDR2 reads YFSETQ. CDR3 bases: TGCGCCAGCAGCTTGCCCCTAGCGGGGGGTGGTGAGCAGTACTTC. The encoded protein is CASSLPLAGGGEQYF.

The CDR3 bases are TGTGCCAGTCTGAAGAGCACTGAAGCTTTCTTT. Translated: CASLKSTEAFF. The chain recombines TRBV19 with TRBJ1-1; no reliable D call. The CDR3 extends over 11 amino acids. CDR1 is LNHDA and CDR2 is SQIVND in the germline V gene (reference sequence). The V end lost 8 bases, the J end lost 4 bases, and 8 bases lay between the germline ends.

The V gene is TRBV9, the J gene TRBJ2-2, with 7 nucleotides matching TRBD2. Germline lookup yields CDR1 SGDLS and CDR2 YYNGEE. With 6 bases clipped from V and 3 bases from J, the junction kept 8 bases outside the gene matches. The CDR3 extends over 15 amino acids. DNA of the CDR3: TGTGCCAGCAAAGTCCGGGGGGAAGACACCGGGGAGCTGTTTTTT. It encodes CASKVRGEDTGELFF.